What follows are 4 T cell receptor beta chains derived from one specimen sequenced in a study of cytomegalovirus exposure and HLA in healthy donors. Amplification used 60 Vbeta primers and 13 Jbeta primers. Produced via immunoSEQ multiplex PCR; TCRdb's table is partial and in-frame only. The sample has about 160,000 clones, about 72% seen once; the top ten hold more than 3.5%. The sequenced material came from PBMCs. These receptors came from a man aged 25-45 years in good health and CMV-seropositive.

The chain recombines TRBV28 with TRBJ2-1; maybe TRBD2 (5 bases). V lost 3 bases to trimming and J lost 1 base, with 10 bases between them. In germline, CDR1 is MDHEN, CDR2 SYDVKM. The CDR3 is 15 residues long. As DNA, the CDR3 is TGTGCCAGCAGTTTGGCGGGTCCTTCCTACAATGAGCAGTTCTTC. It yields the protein CASSLAGPSYNEQFF. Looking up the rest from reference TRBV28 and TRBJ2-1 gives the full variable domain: DVKVTQSSRYLVKRTGEKVFLECVQDMDHENMFWYRQDPGLGLRLIYFSYDVKMKEKGDIPEGYSVSREKKERFSLILESASTNQTSMYLCASSLAGPSYNEQFFGPGTRLTVL.

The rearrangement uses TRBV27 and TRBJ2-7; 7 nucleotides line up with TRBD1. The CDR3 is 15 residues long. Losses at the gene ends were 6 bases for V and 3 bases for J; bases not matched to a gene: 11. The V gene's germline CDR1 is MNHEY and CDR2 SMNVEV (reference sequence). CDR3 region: CASSQPRTGIYEQYF. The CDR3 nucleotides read TGTGCCAGCAGCCAGCCCAGGACAGGAATCTACGAGCAGTACTTC.

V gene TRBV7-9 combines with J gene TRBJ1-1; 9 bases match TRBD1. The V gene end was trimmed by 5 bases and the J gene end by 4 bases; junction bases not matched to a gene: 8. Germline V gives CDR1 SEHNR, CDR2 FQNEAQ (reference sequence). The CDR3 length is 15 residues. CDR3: CASSPRDRVVTEAFF. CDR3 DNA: TGTGCCAGCAGCCCCCGGGACAGGGTGGTCACTGAAGCTTTCTTT.

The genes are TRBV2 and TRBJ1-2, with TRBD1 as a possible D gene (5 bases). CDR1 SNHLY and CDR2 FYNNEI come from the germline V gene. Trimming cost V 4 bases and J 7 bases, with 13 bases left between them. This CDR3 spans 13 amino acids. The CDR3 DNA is TGTGCCAGCAGTGTCGGGGGAAGCGTTGGCTACACCTTC. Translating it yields CASSVGGSVGYTF.